This T cell receptor beta chain was recovered during a study of blood T cell repertoires in COVID-19. Measured with immunoSEQ multiplex PCR; TCRdb has only the in-frame clones, and not every one. The table has hundreds of thousands of clones, 88% seen once. This clone showed up just a few times. Sequenced sample: peripheral blood. The TCR was taken from a middle-aged woman who had recovered from COVID-19.

CDR3 protein: CASSLDGWRAASYEQYF. The CDR3 DNA follows: TGTGCCAGCAGCTTAGATGGTTGGAGGGCCGCCTCCTACGAGCAGTACTTC. This chain connects TRBV11-2 to TRBJ2-7; possibly TRBD2 for D (6 bases). The CDR3 length is 17 residues. V lost 0 bases and J 0 bases, leaving 15 bases between the germline ends. Looked up from germline, CDR1 is SGHAT and CDR2 is FQNNGV. The variable domain in full, with the rest retrieved from reference TRBV11-2 and TRBJ2-7, is EAGVAQSPRYKIIEKRQSVAFWCNPISGHATLYWYQQILGQGPKLLIQFQNNGVVDDSQLPKDRFSAERLKGVDSTLKIQPAKLEDSAVYLCASSLDGWRAASYEQYFGPGTRLTVT.